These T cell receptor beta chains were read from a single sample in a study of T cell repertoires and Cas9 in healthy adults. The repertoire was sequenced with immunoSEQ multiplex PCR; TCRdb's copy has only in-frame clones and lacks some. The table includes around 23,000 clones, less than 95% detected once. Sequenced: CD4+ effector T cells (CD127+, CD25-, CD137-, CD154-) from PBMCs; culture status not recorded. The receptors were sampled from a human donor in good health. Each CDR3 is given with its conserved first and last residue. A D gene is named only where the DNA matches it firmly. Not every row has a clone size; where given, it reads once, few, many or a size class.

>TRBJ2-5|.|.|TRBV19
CASSISSLGQETQYF
TGTGCCAGTAGTATTTCTAGCTTGGGTCAAGAGACCCAGTACTTC
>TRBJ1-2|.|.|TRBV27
CASSRIGVERYGYTF
TGTGCCAGCAGCCGGATCGGTGTCGAGAGGTATGGCTACACCTTC
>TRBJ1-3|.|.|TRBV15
CATSREPASSGNTIYF
TGTGCCACCAGCAGAGAGCCCGCCAGCTCTGGAAACACCATATATTTT
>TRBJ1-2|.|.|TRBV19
CASNSGDRNLGDGYTF
TGTGCCAGTAACAGCGGAGACCGCAACCTAGGGGATGGCTACACCTTC
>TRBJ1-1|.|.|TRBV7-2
CASSLETVAEAFF
TGTGCCAGCAGCTTGGAGACTGTCGCTGAAGCTTTCTTT
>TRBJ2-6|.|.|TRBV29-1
CSVASSGANVLTF
TGCAGCGTTGCCAGCTCTGGGGCCAACGTCCTGACTTTC
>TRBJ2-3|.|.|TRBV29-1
CSEGSTDTQYF
TGCAGCGAGGGAAGCACAGATACGCAGTATTTT
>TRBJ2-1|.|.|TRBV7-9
CASSLDYNEQFF
TGTGCCAGCAGCTTAGATTACAATGAGCAGTTCTTC
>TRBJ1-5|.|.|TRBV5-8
CASSSTAEGQPQHF
TGTGCCAGCAGCTCCACCGCCGAGGGGCAGCCCCAGCATTTT
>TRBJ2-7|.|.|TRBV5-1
CASSLKGYEQYF
TGCGCCAGCAGCTTAAAGGGGTACGAGCAGTACTTC
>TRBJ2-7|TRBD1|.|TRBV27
CASSLRLRTGQAYEQYF
TGTGCCAGCAGTTTGCGGTTAAGGACAGGGCAAGCCTACGAGCAGTACTTC
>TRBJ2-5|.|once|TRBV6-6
CASGWETQYF
TGTGCCAGCGGTTGGGAGACCCAGTACTTC
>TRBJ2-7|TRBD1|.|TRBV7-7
CASSSQGDYEQYF
TGTGCCAGCAGCTCACAGGGGGACTACGAGCAGTACTTC
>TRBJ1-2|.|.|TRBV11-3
CASSLGSLNYGYTF
TGTGCCAGCAGCTTGGGCAGTCTTAACTATGGCTACACCTTC
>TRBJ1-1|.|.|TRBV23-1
CASSQWWKGPDGTEAFF
TGCGCCAGCAGTCAATGGTGGAAGGGACCTGATGGCACTGAAGCTTTCTTT
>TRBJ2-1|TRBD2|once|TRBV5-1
CASSSQPAGGADEQFF
TGCGCCAGCAGCTCTCAACCAGCGGGGGGCGCTGATGAGCAGTTCTTC
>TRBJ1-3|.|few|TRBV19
CASTLQSGNTIYF
TGTGCCAGTACATTACAGTCCGGAAACACCATATATTTT
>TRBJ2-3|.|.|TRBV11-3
CASSLVQGSTDTQYF
TGTGCCAGCAGCTTAGTGCAGGGAAGCACAGATACGCAGTATTTT
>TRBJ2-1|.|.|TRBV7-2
CASSLGSGLYNEQFF
TGTGCCAGCAGCTTAGGGTCGGGGCTCTACAATGAGCAGTTCTTC
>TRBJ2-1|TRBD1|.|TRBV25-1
CASSAPGTVSEQFF
TGTGCCAGCAGTGCACCCGGGACAGTCAGCGAGCAGTTCTTC
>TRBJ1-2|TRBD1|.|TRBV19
CASSISRTGDGYTF
TGTGCCAGTAGTATTTCCCGGACAGGGGATGGCTACACCTTC
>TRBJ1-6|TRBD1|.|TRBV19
CASSYRGGSPLHF
TGTGCCAGTAGCTACAGGGGCGGATCACCCCTCCACTTT
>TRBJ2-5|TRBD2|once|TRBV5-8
CASSQGLAGGEETQYF
TGTGCCAGCAGCCAAGGACTAGCGGGAGGGGAAGAGACCCAGTACTTC
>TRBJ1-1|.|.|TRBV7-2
CASSQRGGRFTEAFF
TGTGCCAGCAGCCAAAGGGGGGGGCGCTTTACTGAAGCTTTCTTT
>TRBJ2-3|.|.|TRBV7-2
CASSKRDLQYF
TGTGCCAGCAGCAAGAGGGACCTCCAGTATTTT
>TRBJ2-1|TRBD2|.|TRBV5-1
CAKEREGSKRLEGNEQFF
TGCGCCAAAGAGCGGGAGGGTTCTAAGAGGTTAGAGGGCAATGAGCAGTTCTTC
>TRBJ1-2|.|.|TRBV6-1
CASSETGEGYTF
TGTGCCAGCAGTGAAACAGGAGAGGGCTACACCTTC
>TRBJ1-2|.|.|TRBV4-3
CASSQDPSGAGTNYGYTF
TGCGCCAGCAGCCAAGATCCATCGGGCGCCGGTACTAACTATGGCTACACCTTC
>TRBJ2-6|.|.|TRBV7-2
CASSLQGPGANVLTF
TGTGCCAGCAGCTTACAGGGGCCCGGGGCCAACGTCCTGACTTTC
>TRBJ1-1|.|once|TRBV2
CASSEGVSGNTEAFF
TGTGCCAGCAGTGAGGGGGTCTCGGGGAACACTGAAGCTTTCTTT